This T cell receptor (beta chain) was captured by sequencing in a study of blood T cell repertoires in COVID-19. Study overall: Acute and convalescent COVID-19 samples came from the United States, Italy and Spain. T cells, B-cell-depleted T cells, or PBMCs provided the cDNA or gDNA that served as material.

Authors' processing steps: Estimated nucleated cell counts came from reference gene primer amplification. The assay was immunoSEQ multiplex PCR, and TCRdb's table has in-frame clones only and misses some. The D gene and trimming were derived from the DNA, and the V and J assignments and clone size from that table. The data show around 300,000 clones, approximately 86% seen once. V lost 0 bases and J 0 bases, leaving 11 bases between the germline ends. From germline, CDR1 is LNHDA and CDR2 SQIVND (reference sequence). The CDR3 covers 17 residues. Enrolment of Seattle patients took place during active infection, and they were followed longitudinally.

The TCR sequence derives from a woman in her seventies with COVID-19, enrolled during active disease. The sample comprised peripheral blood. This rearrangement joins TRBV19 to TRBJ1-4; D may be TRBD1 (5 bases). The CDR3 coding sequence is TGTGCCAGTAGTATAGAGGGGCCTATTGCAACTAATGAAAAACTGTTTTTT. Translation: CASSIEGPIATNEKLFF.